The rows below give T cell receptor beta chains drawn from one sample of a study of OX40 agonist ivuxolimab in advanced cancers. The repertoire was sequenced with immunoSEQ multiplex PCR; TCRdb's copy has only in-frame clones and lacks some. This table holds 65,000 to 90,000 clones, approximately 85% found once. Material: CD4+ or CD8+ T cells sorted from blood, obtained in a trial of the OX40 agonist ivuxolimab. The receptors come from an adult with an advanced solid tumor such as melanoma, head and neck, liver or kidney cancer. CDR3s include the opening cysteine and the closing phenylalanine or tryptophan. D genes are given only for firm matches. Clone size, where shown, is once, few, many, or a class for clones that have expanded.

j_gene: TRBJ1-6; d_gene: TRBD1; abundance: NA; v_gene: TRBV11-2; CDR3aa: CASSVGQGGRNSPLHF; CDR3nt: TGTGCCAGCAGCGTCGGACAGGGCGGCCGGAATTCACCCCTCCACTTT
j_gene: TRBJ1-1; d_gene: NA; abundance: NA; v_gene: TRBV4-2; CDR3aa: CASSQLDQDRGFF; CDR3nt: TGTGCCAGCAGCCAACTCGACCAGGACCGAGGGTTCTTT
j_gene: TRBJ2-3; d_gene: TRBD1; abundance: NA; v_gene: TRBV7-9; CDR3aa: CASSQDSGRGRDTQYF; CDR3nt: TGTGCCAGCAGCCAAGATTCCGGCAGGGGGCGGGATACGCAGTATTTT
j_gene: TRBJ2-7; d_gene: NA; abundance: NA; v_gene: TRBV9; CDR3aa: CASSVDSPREQYF; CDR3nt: TGTGCCAGCAGCGTAGACAGCCCTAGGGAGCAGTACTTC
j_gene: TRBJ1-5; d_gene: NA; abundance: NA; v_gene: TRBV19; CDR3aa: CASSGGPLSEPQHF; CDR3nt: TGTGCCAGTAGCGGGGGACCCCTTTCGGAGCCCCAGCATTTT
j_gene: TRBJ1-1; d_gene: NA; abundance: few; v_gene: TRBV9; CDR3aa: CASSVQVNTEAFF; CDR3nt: TGTGCCAGCAGCGTACAGGTAAACACTGAAGCTTTCTTT
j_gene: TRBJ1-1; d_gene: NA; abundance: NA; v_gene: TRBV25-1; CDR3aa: CASSDPGAFTEAFF; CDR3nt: TGTGCCAGCAGTGATCCGGGGGCTTTCACTGAAGCTTTCTTT
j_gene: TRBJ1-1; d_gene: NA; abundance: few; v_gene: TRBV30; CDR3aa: CAWSLASNTEAFF; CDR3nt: TGTGCCTGGAGTTTAGCCTCGAACACTGAAGCTTTCTTT
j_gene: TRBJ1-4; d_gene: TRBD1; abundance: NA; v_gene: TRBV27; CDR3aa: CASSRLDRGSEKLFF; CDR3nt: TGTGCCAGCAGTCGGCTAGACAGGGGAAGTGAAAAACTGTTTTTT
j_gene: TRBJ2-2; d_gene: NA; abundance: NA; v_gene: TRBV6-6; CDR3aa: CASSYVVTGELFF; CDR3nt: TGTGCCAGCAGTTACGTAGTCACCGGGGAGCTGTTTTTT